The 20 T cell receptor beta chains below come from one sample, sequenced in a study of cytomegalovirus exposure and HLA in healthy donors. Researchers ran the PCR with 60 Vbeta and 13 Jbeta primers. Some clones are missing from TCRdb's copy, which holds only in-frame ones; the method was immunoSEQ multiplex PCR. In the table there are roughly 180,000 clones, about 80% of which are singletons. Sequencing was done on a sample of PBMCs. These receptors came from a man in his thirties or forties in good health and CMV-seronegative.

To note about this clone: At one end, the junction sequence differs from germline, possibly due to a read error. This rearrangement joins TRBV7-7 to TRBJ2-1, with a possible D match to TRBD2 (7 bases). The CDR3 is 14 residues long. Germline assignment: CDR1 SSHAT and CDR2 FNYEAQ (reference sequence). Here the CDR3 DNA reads TGTGCTAGCAGCCCCAGCGGGACAAATAATGAGCAGTTCTTC. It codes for CASSPSGTNNEQFF. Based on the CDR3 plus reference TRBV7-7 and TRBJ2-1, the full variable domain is GAGVSQSPRYKVTKRGQDVTLRCDPISSHATLYWYQQALGQGPEFLTYFNYEAQPDKSGLPSDRFSAERPEGSISTLTIQRTEQRDSAMYRCASSPSGTNNEQFFGPGTRLTVL.

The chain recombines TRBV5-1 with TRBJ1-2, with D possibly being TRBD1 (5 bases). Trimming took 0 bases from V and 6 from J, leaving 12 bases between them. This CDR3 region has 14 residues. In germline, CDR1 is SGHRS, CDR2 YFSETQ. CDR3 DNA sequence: TGCGCCAGCAGCTTGGGGCGCAGGGAGGATGGCTACACCTTC. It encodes CASSLGRREDGYTF.

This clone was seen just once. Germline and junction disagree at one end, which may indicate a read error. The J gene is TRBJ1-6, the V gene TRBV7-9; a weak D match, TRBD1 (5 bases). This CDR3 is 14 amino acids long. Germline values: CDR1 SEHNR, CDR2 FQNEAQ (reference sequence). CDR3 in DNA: TGTGCCAGCAGATTAGGAGGGGAGGGTTCACCCCTCCACTTT. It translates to CASRLGGEGSPLHF.

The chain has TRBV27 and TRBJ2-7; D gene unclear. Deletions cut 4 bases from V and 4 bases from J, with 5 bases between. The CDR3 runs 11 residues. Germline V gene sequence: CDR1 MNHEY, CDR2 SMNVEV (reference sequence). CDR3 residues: CASSSGYEQYF. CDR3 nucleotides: TGTGCCAGCAGTTCAGGATACGAGCAGTACTTC.

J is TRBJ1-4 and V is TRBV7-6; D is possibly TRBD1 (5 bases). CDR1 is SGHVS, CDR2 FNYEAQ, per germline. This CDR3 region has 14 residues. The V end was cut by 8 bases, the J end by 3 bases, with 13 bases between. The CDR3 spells CASGLGGSNEKLFF. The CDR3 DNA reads TGTGCCAGCGGCCTTGGGGGGTCTAATGAAAAACTGTTTTTT.

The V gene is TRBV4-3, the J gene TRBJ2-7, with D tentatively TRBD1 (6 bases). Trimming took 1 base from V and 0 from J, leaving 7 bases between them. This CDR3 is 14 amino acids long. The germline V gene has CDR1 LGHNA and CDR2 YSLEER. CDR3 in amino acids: CASSQATGSYEQYF. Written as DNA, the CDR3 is TGCGCCAGCAGCCAAGCGACAGGCTCCTACGAGCAGTACTTC.

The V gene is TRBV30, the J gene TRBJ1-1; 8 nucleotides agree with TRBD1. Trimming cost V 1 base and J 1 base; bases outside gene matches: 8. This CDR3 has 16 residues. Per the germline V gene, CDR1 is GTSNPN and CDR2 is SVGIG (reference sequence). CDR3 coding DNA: TGTGCCTGGAGTGCCGACAGGGGACCTGGGAACACTGAAGCTTTCTTT. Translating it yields CAWSADRGPGNTEAFF.

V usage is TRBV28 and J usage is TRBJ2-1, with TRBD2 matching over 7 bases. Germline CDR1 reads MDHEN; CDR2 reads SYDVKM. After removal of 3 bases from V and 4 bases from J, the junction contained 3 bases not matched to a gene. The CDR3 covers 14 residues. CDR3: CASSFWDYYNEQFF. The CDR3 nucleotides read TGTGCCAGCAGTTTTTGGGACTATTACAATGAGCAGTTCTTC.

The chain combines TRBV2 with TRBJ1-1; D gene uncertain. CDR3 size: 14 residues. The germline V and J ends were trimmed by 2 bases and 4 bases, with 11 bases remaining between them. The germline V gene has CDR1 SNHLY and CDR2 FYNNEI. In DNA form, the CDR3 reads TGTGCCAGCAGTGAACGGGTCAGAGGCACTGAAGCTTTCTTT. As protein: CASSERVRGTEAFF.

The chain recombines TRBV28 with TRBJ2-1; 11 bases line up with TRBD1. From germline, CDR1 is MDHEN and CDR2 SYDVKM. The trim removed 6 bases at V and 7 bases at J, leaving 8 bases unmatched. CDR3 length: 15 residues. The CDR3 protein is CASSLRTGGKNEQFF. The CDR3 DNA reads TGTGCCAGCAGCCTAAGGACAGGGGGCAAGAATGAGCAGTTCTTC.

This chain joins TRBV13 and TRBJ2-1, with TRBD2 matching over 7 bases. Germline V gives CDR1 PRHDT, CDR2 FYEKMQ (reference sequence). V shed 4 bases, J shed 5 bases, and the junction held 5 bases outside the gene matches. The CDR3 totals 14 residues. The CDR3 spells CASSSWGGHNEQFF. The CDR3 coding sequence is TGTGCCAGCAGCTCTTGGGGGGGACACAATGAGCAGTTCTTC.

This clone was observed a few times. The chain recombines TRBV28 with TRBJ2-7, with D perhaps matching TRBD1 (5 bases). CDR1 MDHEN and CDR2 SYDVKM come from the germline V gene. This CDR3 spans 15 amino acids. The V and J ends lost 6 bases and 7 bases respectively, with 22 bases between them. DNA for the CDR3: TGTGCCAGCAGGGGCCAGGGCCTCAGTGTAGGGGAGCAGTACTTC. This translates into CASRGQGLSVGEQYF.

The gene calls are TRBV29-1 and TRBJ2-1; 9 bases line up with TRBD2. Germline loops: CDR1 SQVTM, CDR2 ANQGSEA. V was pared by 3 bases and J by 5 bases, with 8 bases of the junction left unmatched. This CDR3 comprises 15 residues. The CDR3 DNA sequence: TGCAGCGTTGACCCGCGGGGGGGGCCCAACAATGAGCAGTTCTTC. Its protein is CSVDPRGGPNNEQFF.

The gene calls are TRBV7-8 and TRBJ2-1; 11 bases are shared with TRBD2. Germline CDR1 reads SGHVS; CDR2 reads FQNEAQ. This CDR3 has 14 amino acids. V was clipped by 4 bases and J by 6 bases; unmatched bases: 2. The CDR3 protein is CASSSLAGGNEQFF. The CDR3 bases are TGTGCCAGCAGCTCGCTAGCGGGGGGCAATGAGCAGTTCTTC.

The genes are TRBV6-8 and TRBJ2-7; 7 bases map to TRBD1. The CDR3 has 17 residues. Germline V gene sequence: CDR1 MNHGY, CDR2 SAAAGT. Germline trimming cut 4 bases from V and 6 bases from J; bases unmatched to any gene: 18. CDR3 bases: TGTGCCAGCAGTTCTAACCCGACAGGGCGACAGCATGGCGAGCAGTACTTC. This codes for CASSSNPTGRQHGEQYF.

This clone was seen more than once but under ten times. The CDR3 loop reads CATSRGFQAGETQYF. The CDR3 DNA is TGTGCCACCAGCAGAGGGTTCCAGGCGGGAGAGACCCAGTACTTC. The gene calls are TRBV15 and TRBJ2-5; D is perhaps TRBD2 (5 bases). CDR3 size: 15 residues. The V and J ends lost 1 base and 4 bases respectively, with 13 bases between them. Germline-derived CDR1 and CDR2 are LNHNV and YYDKDF (reference sequence).

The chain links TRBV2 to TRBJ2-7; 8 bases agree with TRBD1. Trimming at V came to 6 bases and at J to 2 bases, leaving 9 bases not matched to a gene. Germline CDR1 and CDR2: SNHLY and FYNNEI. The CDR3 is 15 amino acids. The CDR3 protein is CASSKGQAKPYEQYF. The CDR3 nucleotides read TGTGCCAGCAGCAAGGGACAGGCGAAACCCTACGAGCAGTACTTC.

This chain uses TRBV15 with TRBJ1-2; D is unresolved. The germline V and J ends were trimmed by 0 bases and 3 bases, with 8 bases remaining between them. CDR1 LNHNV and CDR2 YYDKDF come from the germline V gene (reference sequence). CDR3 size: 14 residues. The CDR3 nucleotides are TGTGCCACCAGCAGAGATAGAGGAGACTATGGCTACACCTTC. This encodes CATSRDRGDYGYTF.

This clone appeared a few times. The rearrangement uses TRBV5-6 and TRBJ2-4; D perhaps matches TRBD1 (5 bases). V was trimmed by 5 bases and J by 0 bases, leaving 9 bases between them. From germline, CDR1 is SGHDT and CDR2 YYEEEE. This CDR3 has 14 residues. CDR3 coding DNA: TGTGCCAGCAGTTCCAGGGAAGCCAAAAACATTCAGTACTTC. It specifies CASSSREAKNIQYF.

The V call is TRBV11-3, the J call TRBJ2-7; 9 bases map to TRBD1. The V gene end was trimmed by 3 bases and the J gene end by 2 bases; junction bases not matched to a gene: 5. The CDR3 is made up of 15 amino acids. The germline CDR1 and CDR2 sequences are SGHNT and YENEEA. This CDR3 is CASSFGGQGPYEQYF. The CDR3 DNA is TGTGCCAGCAGCTTCGGGGGACAGGGACCCTACGAGCAGTACTTC.